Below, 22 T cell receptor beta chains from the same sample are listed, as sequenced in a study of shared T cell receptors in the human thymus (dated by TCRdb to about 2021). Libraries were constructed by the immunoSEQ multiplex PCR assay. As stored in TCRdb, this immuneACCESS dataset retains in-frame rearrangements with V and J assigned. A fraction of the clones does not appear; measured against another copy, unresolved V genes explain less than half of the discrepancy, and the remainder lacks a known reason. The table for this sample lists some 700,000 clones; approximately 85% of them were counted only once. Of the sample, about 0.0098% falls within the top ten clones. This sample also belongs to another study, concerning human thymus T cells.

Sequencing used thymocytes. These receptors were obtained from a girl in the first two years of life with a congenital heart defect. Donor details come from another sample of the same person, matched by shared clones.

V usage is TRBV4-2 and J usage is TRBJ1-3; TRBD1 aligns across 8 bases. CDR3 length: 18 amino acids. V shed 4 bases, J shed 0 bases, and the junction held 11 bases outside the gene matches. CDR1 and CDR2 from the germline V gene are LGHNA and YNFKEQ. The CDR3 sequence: CASSPKDREPSSGNTIYF. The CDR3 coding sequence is TGTGCCAGCAGCCCAAAGGACAGGGAACCTTCCTCTGGAAACACCATATATTTT.

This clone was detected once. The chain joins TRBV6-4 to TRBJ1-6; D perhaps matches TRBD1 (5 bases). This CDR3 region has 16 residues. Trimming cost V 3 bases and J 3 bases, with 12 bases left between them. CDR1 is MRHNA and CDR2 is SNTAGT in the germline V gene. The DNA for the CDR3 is TGTGCCAGCAGTGAGAGCGGGGCAAACTATAATTCACCCCTCCACTTT. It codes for CASSESGANYNSPLHF.

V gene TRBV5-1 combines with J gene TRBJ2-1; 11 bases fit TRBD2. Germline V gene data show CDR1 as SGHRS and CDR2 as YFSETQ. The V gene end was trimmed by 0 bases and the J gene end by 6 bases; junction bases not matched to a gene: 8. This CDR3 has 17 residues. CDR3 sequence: CASSLESSGGIFNEQFF. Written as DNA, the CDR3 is TGCGCCAGCAGCTTGGAGTCTAGCGGGGGGATTTTCAATGAGCAGTTCTTC.

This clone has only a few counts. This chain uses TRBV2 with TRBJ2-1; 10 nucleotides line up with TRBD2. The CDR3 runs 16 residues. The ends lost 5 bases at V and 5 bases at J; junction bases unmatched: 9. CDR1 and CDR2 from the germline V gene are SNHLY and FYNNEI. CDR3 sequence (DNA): TGTGCCAGCAGTCCCCTCAAGCGGGGGGGGCACAATGAGCAGTTCTTC. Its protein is CASSPLKRGGHNEQFF.

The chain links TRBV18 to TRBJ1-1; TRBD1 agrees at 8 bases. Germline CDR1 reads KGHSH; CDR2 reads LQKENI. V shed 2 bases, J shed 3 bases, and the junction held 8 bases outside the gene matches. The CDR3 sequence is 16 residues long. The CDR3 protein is CASSPIQGGDHTEAFF. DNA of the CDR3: TGTGCCAGCTCACCAATACAGGGGGGGGACCACACTGAAGCTTTCTTT.

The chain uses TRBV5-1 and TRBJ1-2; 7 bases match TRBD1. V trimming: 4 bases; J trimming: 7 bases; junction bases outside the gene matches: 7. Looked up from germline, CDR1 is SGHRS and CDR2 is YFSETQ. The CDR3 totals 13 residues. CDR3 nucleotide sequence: TGCGCCAGCAGCCGAACAGGGGTCGCTGGCTACACCTTC. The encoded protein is CASSRTGVAGYTF. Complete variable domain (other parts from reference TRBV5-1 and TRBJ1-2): KAGVTQTPRYLIKTRGQQVTLSCSPISGHRSVSWYQQTPGQGLQFLFEYFSETQRNKGNFPGRFSGRQFSNSRSEMNVSTLELGDSALYLCASSRTGVAGYTFGSGTRLTVV.

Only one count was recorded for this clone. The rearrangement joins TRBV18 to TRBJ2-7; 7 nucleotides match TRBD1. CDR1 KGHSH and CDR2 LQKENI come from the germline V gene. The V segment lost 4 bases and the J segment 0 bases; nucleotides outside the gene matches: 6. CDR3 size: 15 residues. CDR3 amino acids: CASSQPGQASYEQYF. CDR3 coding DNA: TGTGCCAGCTCACAACCCGGACAGGCCTCCTACGAGCAGTACTTC.

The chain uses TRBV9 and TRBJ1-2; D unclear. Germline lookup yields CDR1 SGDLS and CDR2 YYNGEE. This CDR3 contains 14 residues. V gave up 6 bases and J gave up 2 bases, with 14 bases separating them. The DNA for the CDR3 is TGTGCCAGCACCGCCGACGGGATCAACTATGGCTACACCTTC. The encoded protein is CASTADGINYGYTF.

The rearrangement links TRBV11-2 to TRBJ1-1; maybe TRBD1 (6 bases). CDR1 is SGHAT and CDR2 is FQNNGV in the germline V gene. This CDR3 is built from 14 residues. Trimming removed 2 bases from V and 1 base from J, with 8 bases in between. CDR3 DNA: TGTGCCAGCAGCTTACAGGGGCCGAACACTGAAGCTTTCTTT. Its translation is CASSLQGPNTEAFF. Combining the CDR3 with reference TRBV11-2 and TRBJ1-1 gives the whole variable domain EAGVAQSPRYKIIEKRQSVAFWCNPISGHATLYWYQQILGQGPKLLIQFQNNGVVDDSQLPKDRFSAERLKGVDSTLKIQPAKLEDSAVYLCASSLQGPNTEAFFGQGTRLTVV.

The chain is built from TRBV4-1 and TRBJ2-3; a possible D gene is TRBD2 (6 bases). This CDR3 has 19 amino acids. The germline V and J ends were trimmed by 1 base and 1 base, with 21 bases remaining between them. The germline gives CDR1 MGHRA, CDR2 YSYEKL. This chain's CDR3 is CASSQAPPLRERGTDTQYF. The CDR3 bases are TGCGCCAGCAGCCAAGCGCCCCCCCTGAGGGAGCGGGGCACAGATACGCAGTATTTT.

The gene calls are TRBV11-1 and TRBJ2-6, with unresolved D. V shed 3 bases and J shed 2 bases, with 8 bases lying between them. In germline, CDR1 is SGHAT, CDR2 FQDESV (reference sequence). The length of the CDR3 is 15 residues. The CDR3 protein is CASSFSQAGANVLTF. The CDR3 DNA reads TGTGCCAGCAGCTTTTCCCAGGCTGGGGCCAACGTCCTGACTTTC.

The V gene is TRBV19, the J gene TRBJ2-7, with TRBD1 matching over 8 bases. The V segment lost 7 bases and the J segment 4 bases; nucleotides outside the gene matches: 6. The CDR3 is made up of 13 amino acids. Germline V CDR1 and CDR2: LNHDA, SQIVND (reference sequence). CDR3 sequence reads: CASMGTGLYEQYF. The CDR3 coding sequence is TGTGCCAGTATGGGGACAGGACTATACGAGCAGTACTTC.

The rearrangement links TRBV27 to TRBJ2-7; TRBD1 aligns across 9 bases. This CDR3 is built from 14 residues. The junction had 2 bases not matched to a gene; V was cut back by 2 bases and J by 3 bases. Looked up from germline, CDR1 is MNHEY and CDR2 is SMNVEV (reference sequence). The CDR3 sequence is CASSLMTGGYEQYF. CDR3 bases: TGTGCCAGCAGTTTAATGACAGGGGGCTACGAGCAGTACTTC.

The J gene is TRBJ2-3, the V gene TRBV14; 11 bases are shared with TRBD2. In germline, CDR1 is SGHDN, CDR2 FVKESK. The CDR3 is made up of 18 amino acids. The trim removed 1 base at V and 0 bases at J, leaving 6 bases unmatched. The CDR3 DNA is TGTGCCAGCAGCCAAGGCTCTAGCGGGGGGACTAGCACAGATACGCAGTATTTT. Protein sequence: CASSQGSSGGTSTDTQYF.

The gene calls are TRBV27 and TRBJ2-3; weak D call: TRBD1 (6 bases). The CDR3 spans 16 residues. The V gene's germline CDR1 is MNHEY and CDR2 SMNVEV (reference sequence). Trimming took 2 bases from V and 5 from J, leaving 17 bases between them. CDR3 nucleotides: TGTGCCAGCAGTTTAGGGCCAGGGGCGAGTAGAGATACGCAGTATTTT. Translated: CASSLGPGASRDTQYF.

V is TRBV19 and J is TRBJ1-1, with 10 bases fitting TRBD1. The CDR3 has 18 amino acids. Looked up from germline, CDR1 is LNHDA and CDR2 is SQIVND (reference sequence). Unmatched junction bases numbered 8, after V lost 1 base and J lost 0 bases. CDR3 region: CASSIGEDRGEMNTEAFF. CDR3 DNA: TGTGCCAGTAGTATAGGGGAGGACAGGGGGGAGATGAACACTGAAGCTTTCTTT. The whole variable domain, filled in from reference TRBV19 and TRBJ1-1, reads DGGITQSPKYLFRKEGQNVTLSCEQNLNHDAMYWYRQDPGQGLRLIYYSQIVNDFQKGDIAEGYSVSREKKESFPLTVTSAQKNPTAFYLCASSIGEDRGEMNTEAFFGQGTRLTVV.

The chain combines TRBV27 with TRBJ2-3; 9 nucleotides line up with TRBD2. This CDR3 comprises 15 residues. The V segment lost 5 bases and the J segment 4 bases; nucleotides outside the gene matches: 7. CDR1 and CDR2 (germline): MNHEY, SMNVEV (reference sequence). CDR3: CASSPGGGASDTQYF. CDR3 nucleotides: TGTGCCAGCAGTCCGGGCGGGGGGGCGTCAGATACGCAGTATTTT.

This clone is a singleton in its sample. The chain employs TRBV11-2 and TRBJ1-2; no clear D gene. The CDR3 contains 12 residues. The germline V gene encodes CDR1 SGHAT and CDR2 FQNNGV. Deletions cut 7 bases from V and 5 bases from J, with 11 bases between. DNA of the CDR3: TGTGCCAGCAATGACGGAGGGTATGGCTACACCTTC. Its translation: CASNDGGYGYTF.

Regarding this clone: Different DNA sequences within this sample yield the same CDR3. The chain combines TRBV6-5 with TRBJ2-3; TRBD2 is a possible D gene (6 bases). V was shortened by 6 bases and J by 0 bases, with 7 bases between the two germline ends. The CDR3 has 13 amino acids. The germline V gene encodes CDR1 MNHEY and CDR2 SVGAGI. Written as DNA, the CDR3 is TGTGCCAGCAGGGGGGGAAGCACAGATACGCAGTATTTT. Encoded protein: CASRGGSTDTQYF.

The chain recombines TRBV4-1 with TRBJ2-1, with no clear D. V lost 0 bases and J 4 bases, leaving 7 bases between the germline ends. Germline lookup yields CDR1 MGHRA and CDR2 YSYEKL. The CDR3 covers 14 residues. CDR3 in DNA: TGCGCCAGCAGCCAAGATCCCTCTTACAATGAGCAGTTCTTC. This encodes CASSQDPSYNEQFF.

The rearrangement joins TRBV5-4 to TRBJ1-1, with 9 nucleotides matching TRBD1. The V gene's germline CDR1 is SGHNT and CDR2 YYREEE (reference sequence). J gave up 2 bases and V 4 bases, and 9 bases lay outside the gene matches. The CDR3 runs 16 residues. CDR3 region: CASSPTRTGANTEAFF. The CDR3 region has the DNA TGTGCCAGCAGCCCTACCCGGACAGGGGCCAACACTGAAGCTTTCTTT.

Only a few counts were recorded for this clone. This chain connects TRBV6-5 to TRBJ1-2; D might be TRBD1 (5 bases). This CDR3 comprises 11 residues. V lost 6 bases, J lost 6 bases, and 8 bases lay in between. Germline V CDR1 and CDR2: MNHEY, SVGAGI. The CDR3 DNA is TGTGCCAGCAGCTGGGGGGATGGCTACACCTTC. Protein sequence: CASSWGDGYTF.